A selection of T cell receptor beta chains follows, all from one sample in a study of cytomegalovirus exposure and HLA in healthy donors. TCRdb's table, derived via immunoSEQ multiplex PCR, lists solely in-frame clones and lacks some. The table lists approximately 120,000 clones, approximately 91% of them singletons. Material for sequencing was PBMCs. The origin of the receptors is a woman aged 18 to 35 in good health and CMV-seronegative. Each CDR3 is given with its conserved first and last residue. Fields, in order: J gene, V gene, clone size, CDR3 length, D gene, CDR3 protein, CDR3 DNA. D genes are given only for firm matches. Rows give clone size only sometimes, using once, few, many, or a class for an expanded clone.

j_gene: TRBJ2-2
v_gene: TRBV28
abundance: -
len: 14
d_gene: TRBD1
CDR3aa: CASSLPGGHGELFF
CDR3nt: TGTGCCAGCAGTTTGCCAGGGGGCCACGGGGAGCTGTTTTTT

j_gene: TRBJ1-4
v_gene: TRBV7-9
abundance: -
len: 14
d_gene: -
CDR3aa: CASSFRGINEKLFF
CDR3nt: TGTGCCAGCAGCTTCAGGGGCATAAATGAAAAACTGTTTTTT

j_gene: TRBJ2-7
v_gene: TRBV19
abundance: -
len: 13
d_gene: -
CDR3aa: CASKAGRTYEQYF
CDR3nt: TGTGCCAGTAAGGCGGGACGGACCTACGAGCAGTACTTC

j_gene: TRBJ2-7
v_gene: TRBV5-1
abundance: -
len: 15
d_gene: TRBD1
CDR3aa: CASSLVTGGSYEQYF
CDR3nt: TGCGCCAGCAGCTTGGTTACAGGGGGTTCCTACGAGCAGTACTTC

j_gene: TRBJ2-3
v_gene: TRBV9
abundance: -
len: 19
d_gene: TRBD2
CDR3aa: CASSVGEGFLAGTTDTQYF
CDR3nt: TGTGCCAGCAGCGTAGGGGAGGGGTTTTTGGCAGGAACCACAGATACGCAGTATTTT

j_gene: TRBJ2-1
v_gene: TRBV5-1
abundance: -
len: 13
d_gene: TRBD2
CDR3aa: CASGQRGLNEQFF
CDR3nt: TGCGCCAGTGGCCAGCGGGGCCTCAATGAGCAGTTCTTC

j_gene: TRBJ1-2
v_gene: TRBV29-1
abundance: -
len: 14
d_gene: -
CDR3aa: CSVGLDRLLYGYTF
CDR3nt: TGCAGCGTTGGCCTGGACAGACTACTCTATGGCTACACCTTC

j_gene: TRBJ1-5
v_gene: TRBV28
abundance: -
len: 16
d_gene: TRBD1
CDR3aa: CASSLLETGGYQPQHF
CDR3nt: TGTGCCAGCAGTTTATTGGAGACAGGGGGCTATCAGCCCCAGCATTTT

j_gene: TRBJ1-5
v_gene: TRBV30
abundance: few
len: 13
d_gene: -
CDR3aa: CAWGPGSNQPQHF
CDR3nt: TGTGCCTGGGGTCCGGGTAGCAATCAGCCCCAGCATTTT

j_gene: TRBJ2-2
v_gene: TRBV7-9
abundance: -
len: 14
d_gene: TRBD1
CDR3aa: CASSLGTVGRELFF
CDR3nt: TGTGCCAGCAGCCTAGGGACAGTCGGCCGGGAGCTGTTTTTT

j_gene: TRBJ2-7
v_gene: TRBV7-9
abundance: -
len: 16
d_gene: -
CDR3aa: CASSKNSVAAGSEQYF
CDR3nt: TGTGCCAGCAGCAAAAATAGTGTAGCCGCGGGGTCCGAGCAGTACTTC

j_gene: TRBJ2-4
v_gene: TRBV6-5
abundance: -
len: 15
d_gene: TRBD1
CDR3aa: CASSAGQGRANIQYF
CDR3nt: TGTGCCAGCAGCGCCGGACAGGGGAGGGCAAACATTCAGTACTTC

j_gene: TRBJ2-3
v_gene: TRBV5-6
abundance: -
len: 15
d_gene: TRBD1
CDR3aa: CASSETGGNTDTQYF
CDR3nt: TGTGCCAGCAGCGAGACAGGGGGCAACACAGATACGCAGTATTTT

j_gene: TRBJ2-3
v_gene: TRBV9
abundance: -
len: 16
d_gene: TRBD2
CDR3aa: CASSAPLAGYTDTQYF
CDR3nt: TGTGCCAGCAGCGCACCCTTAGCGGGATACACAGATACGCAGTATTTT

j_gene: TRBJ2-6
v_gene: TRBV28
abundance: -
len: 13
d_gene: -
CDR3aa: CASSFSGANVLTF
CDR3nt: TGTGCCAGCAGTTTTTCAGGGGCCAACGTCCTGACTTTC

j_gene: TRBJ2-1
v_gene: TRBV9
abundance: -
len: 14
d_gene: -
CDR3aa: CASSVEPGLDEQFF
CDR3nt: TGTGCCAGCAGCGTAGAACCAGGTTTGGATGAGCAGTTCTTC

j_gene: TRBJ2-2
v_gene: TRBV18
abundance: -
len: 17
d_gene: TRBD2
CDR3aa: CASSPPGLAGVPGELFF
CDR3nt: TGTGCCAGCTCACCTCCGGGACTAGCGGGAGTGCCCGGGGAGCTGTTTTTT

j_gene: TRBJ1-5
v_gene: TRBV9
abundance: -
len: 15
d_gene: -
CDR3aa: CASSVGGWENQPQHF
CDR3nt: TGTGCCAGCAGCGTAGGGGGTTGGGAGAATCAGCCCCAGCATTTT

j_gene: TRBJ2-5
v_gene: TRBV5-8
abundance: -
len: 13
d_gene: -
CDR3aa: CASSLDRGGTQYF
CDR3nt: TGTGCCAGCAGCTTGGACAGGGGAGGGACCCAGTACTTC

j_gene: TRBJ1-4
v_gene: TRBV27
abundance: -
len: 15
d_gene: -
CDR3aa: CASRPRGATNEKLFF
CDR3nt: TGTGCCAGCAGACCTCGGGGGGCAACTAATGAAAAACTGTTTTTT